Listed below are T cell receptor beta chains from one sample, sequenced in a study of blood T cell repertoires in COVID-19. Sequencing used immunoSEQ multiplex PCR; TCRdb keeps in-frame clones, though not all of them. This sample has approximately 210,000 clones, with over 80% found just once. The sequenced sample consisted of peripheral blood. The receptor source for this set is a woman in her 70s with active or convalescent COVID-19. The CDR3 runs from the conserved cysteine through the conserved F or W. A D gene is named only where the DNA matches it firmly. Size is omitted from some rows. Given values are once, few, many or a class for expanded clones.

j_call | clone_size | v_call | d_call | cdr3_aa | cdr3_nt
TRBJ1-1 | once | TRBV6-6 | TRBD1 | CASSTTRTGTEAFF | TGTGCCAGCAGCACCACCCGGACAGGCACTGAAGCTTTCTTT
TRBJ1-2 | - | TRBV18 | - | CASSPYKEEGRSDGYTF | TGTGCCAGCTCACCATATAAGGAGGAGGGAAGGTCCGATGGCTACACCTTC
TRBJ1-2 | - | TRBV5-1 | TRBD1 | CASSWTGEYGYTF | TGCGCCAGCAGCTGGACAGGGGAGTATGGCTACACCTTC
TRBJ2-3 | few | TRBV7-9 | - | CASSPTAAGAGDTQYF | TGTGCCAGCAGCCCTACGGCGGCGGGGGCCGGAGATACGCAGTATTTT
TRBJ2-2 | few | TRBV5-1 | TRBD1 | CASTPIGTGAGELFF | TGCGCCAGCACTCCAATCGGGACAGGGGCCGGGGAGCTGTTTTTT
TRBJ2-1 | - | TRBV10-3 | - | CAIGTSGGEQFF | TGTGCCATCGGGACTTCGGGCGGTGAGCAGTTCTTC
TRBJ1-5 | once | TRBV6-5 | TRBD1 | CASSPIQGQPQHF | TGTGCCAGCAGTCCAATACAGGGGCAGCCCCAGCATTTT
TRBJ1-1 | - | TRBV5-1 | TRBD1 | CASRGLTGNGAEAFF | TGCGCCAGCAGAGGGCTGACAGGGAATGGCGCTGAAGCTTTCTTT
TRBJ1-2 | - | TRBV10-1 | - | CASSHHRRGYGYTF | TGCGCCAGCAGTCACCACCGAAGGGGCTATGGCTACACCTTC
TRBJ1-1 | - | TRBV6-5 | TRBD1 | CASRNQQGVGEAFF | TGTGCCAGCAGAAACCAACAGGGGGTGGGCGAAGCTTTCTTT
TRBJ2-6 | - | TRBV7-6 | TRBD2 | CASSSAGVSGANVLTF | TGTGCCAGCAGCTCCGCGGGGGTCTCTGGGGCCAACGTCCTGACTTTC
TRBJ1-5 | once | TRBV18 | - | CASSPSEGQPQHF | TGTGCCAGCTCACCCAGTGAGGGCCAGCCCCAGCATTTT
TRBJ1-2 | once | TRBV20-1 | TRBD1 | CSASRQGADGYTF | TGCAGTGCTAGTAGACAGGGGGCGGATGGCTACACCTTC
TRBJ1-4 | - | TRBV4-2 | - | CASSQDGIPRGNEKLFF | TGTGCCAGCAGCCAAGATGGGATCCCCCGGGGTAATGAAAAACTGTTTTTT
TRBJ2-2 | few | TRBV10-3 | TRBD2 | CAISGGTSGTGELFF | TGTGCCATCAGTGGAGGGACTAGCGGCACCGGGGAGCTGTTTTTT
TRBJ1-2 | few | TRBV6-1 | TRBD1 | CASSAAFWDREGGYTF | TGTGCCAGCAGTGCAGCTTTTTGGGACAGGGAGGGAGGCTACACCTTC
TRBJ2-3 | - | TRBV9 | - | CASSVGGTGRTDTQYF | TGTGCCAGCAGCGTAGGGGGCACAGGCCGCACAGATACGCAGTATTTT
TRBJ1-2 | - | TRBV28 | TRBD1 | CASSGQGVSYGYTF | TGTGCCAGCAGTGGACAGGGGGTAAGCTATGGCTACACCTTC
TRBJ2-7 | - | TRBV27 | - | CASSLRLGAWEQYF | TGTGCCAGCAGTTTGAGGTTAGGGGCGTGGGAGCAGTACTTC
TRBJ2-2 | - | TRBV11-2 | - | CASSRFRTDNTGELFF | TGTGCCAGCAGCCGCTTTAGGACAGATAACACCGGGGAGCTGTTTTTT
TRBJ2-3 | - | TRBV5-1 | - | CASSLGLGGPAVDTQYF | TGCGCCAGCAGCTTGGGCCTCGGAGGGCCCGCGGTAGATACGCAGTATTTT
TRBJ1-3 | - | TRBV5-1 | - | CASSLGVQGSGNTIYF | TGCGCCAGCAGCTTGGGGGTACAGGGCTCTGGAAACACCATATATTTT
TRBJ2-3 | once | TRBV9 | TRBD2 | CASSPRLAGSTDTQYF | TGTGCCAGCAGCCCCCGACTAGCGGGGTCCACAGATACGCAGTATTTT
TRBJ2-5 | - | TRBV5-6 | - | CASSLAFSGNQETQYF | TGTGCCAGCAGCTTGGCCTTCTCGGGGAACCAAGAGACCCAGTACTTC